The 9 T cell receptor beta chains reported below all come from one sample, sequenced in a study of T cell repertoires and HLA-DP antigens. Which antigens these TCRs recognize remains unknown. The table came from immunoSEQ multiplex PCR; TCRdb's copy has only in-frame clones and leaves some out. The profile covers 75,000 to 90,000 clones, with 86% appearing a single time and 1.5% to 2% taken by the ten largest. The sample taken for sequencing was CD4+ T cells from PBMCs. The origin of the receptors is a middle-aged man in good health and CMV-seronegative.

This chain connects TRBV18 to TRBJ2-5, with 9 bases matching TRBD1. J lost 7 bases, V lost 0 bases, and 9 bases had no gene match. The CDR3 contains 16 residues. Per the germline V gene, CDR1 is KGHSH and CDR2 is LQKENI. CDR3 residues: CASSPPTGQGFGTQYF. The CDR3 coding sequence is TGTGCCAGCTCACCACCCACGGGACAGGGATTTGGGACCCAGTACTTC.

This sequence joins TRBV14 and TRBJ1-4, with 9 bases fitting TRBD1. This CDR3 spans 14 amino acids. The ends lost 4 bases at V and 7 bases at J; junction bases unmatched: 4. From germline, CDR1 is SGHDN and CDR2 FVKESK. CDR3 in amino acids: CASSRGQGREKLFF. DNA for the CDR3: TGTGCCAGCAGCCGCGGACAGGGGCGTGAAAAACTGTTTTTT.

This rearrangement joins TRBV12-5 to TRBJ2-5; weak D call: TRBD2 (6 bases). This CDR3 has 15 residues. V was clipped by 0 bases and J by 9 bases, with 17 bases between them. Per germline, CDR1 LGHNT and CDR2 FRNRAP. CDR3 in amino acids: CASGLVLGGQEAQYF. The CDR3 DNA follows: TGTGCTAGTGGTTTGGTACTTGGAGGGCAGGAGGCCCAGTACTTC.

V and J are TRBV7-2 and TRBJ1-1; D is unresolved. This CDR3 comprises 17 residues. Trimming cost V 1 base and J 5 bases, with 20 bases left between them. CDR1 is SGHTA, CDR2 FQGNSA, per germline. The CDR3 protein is CASSLGRILPGGTEAFF. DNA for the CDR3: TGTGCCAGCAGCTTAGGCAGGATTTTACCGGGTGGTACTGAAGCTTTCTTT.

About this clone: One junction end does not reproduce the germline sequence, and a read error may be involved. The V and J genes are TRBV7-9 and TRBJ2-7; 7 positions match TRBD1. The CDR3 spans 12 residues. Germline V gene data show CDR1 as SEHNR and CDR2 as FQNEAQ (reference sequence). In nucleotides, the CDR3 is TGTGCCAGCAGCATTCATGACGGACAGGTCCTCTTC. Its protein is CASSIHDGQVLF.

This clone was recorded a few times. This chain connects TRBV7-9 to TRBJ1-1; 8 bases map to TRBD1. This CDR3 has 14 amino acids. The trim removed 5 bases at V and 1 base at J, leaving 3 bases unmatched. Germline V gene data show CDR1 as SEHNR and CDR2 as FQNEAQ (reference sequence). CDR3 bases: TGTGCCAGCAGCGCCGGGACAGGGAACACTGAAGCTTTCTTT. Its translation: CASSAGTGNTEAFF.

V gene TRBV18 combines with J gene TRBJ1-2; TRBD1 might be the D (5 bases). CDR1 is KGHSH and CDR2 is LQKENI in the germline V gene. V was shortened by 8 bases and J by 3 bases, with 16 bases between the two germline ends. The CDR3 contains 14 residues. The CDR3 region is CASSVRESDYGYTF. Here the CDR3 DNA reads TGTGCCAGCAGCGTCAGGGAATCCGACTATGGCTACACCTTC.

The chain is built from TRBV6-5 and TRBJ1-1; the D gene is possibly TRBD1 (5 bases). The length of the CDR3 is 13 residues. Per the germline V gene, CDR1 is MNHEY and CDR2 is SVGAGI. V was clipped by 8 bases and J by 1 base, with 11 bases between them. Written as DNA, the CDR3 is TGTGCCAGCCGATGGACACAGAACACTGAAGCTTTCTTT. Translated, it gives CASRWTQNTEAFF.

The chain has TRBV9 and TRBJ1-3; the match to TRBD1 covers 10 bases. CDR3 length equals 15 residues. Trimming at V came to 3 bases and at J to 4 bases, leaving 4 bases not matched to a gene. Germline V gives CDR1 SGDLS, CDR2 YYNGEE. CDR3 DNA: TGTGCCAGCAGCGCCCTGACAGGGGGCGGAAACACCATATATTTT. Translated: CASSALTGGGNTIYF.